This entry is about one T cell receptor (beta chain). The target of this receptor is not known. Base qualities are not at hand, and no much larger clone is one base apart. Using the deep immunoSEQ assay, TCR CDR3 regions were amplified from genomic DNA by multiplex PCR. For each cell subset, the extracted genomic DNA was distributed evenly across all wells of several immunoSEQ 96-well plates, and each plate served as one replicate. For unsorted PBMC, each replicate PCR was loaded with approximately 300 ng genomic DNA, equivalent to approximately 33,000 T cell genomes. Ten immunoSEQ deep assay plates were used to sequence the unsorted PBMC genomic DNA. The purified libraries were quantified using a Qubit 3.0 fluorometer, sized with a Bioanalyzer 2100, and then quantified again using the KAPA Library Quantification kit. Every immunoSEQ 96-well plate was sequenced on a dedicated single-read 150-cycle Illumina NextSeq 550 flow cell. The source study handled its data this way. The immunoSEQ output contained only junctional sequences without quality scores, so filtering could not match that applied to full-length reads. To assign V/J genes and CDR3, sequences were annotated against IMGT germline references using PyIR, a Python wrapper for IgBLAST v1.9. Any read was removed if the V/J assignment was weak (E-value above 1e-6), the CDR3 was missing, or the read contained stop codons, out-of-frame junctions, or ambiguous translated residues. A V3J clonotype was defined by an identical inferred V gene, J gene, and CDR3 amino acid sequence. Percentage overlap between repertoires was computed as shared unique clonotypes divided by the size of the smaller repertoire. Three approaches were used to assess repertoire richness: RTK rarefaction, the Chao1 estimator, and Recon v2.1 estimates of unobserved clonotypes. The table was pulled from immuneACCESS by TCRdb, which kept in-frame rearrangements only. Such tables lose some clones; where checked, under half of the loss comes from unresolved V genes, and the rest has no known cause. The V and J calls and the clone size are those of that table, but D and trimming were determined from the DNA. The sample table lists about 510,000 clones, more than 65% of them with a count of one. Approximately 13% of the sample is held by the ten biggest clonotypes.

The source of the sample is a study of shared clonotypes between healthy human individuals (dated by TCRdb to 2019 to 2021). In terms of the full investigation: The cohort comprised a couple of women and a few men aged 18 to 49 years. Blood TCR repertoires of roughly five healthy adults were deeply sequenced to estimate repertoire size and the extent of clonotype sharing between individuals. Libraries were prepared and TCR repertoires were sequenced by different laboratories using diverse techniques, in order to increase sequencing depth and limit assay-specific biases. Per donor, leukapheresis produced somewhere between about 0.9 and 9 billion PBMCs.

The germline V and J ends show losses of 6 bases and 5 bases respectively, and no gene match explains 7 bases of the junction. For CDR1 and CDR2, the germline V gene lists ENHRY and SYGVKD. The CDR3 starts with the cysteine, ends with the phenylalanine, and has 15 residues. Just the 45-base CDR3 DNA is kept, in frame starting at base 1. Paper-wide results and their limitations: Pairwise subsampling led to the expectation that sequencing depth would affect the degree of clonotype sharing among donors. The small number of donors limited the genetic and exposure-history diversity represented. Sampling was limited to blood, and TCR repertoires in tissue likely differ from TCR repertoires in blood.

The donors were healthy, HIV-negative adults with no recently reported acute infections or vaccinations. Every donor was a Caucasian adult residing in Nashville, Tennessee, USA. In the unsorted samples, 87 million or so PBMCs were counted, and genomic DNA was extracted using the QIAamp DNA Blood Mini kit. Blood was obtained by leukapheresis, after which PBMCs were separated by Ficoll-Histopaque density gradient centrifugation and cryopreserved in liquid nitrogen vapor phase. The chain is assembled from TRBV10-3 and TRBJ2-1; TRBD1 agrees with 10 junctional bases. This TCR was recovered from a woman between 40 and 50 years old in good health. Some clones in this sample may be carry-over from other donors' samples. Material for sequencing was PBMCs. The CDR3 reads CAISPGQGGNNEQFF. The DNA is TGTGCCATCAGCCCTGGACAGGGGGGGAACAATGAGCAGTTCTTC.